The rows below give T cell receptor beta chains drawn from one sample of a study of blood T cells in healthy people across ages. TCRdb called the 5' RACE reads again in MiXCR, with one record for every CDR3 protein. Of around 1,800,000 distinct CDR3 sequences in the sample, 35% to 50% were seen once. Input material: blood. These receptors all stem from a human donor in good health. Both conserved end residues are part of each CDR3. Fields, in order: CDR3 DNA, CDR3 protein, clone size, J gene, V gene, D gene. D genes are given only for firm matches. Clone size, where shown, is once, few, many, or a class for clones that have expanded.

TGTGCCACCAGCGCAGGGAGAGGTCAGCCCCAGCATTTT | CATSAGRGQPQHF | NA | TRBJ1-5 | TRBV15 | NA
TGTGCCAGCAGTTCAAGGCCAGACTCACCCCTCCACTTT | CASSSRPDSPLHF | few | TRBJ1-6 | TRBV6-2/TRBV6-3 | NA
TGTGCCAGCAGCGTAAGAAGCGGGGTAGAGACCCAGTACTTC | CASSVRSGVETQYF | NA | TRBJ2-5 | TRBV9 | TRBD2
TGCAGCGTAGGAGAAGCCAAAAACATTCAGTACTTC | CSVGEAKNIQYF | many | TRBJ2-4 | TRBV29-1 | NA
TGTGCCACCAGTGCCCCGACTTTTGGCTACACCTTC | CATSAPTFGYTF | NA | TRBJ1-2 | TRBV24-1 | NA
TGCAGTGCTCTCCAGATCCTAAACCCCTATGGCTACACCTTC | CSALQILNPYGYTF | few | TRBJ1-2 | TRBV20-1 | NA
TGTGCCAGCAGCGTAGCGGCAGGGAGGAACTACGAGCAGTACTTC | CASSVAAGRNYEQYF | NA | TRBJ2-7 | TRBV9 | NA
TGTGCCAGCAGCCTCCGCACAGGGGTAGAGACTGAAGCTTTCTTT | CASSLRTGVETEAFF | NA | TRBJ1-1 | TRBV7-2 | TRBD1
TGTGCCAGCAGCTTCGATTTGTACGAGCAGTACTTC | CASSFDLYEQYF | NA | TRBJ2-7 | TRBV7-9 | NA
TGTGCCAGCAGTTTACAGGGAGGGAGTCAAGAGACTCAGTACTTC | CASSLQGGSQETQYF | NA | TRBJ2-5 | TRBV12-3/TRBV12-4 | TRBD2
TGTGCCAGCAGTTACGAGGGACCCGGGGCCAACGTCCTGACTTTC | CASSYEGPGANVLTF | many | TRBJ2-6 | TRBV6-6 | NA
TGTGCCAGTGGACCCGGGGGCGGGGTCAATGAGCAGTTCTTC | CASGPGGGVNEQFF | NA | TRBJ2-1 | TRBV19 | NA
TGTGCCACCAGCAGAGATCGGCGGGGGACTAGCACAGATACGCAGTATTTT | CATSRDRRGTSTDTQYF | few | TRBJ2-3 | TRBV15 | TRBD2
TGTGCCAGCATCCCTGGGGACTTCTCTGGGGCCAACGTCCTGACTTTC | CASIPGDFSGANVLTF | many | TRBJ2-6 | TRBV28 | NA
TGTGCCAGCAGCTTAATGAGGACAGGGAGACAGTACTTC | CASSLMRTGRQYF | NA | TRBJ2-7 | TRBV5-6 | TRBD1
TGTGCCAGCAGCGTAGAGTCGGGGACTAGCCTTTTTAACAATGAGCAGTTCTTC | CASSVESGTSLFNNEQFF | few | TRBJ2-1 | TRBV9 | TRBD2
TGCGCCAGCATGTGGACAGGGGCATCGGGCACCGGGGAGCTGTTTTTT | CASMWTGASGTGELFF | NA | TRBJ2-2 | TRBV5-1 | TRBD1
TGTGCCAGCAGCCCAACAGACGGAGGGGTCACCGGGGAGCTGTTTTTT | CASSPTDGGVTGELFF | NA | TRBJ2-2 | TRBV11-2 | NA
TGCAGTGCTAGAATCCCCATCCTCACAGATACGCAGTATTTT | CSARIPILTDTQYF | few | TRBJ2-3 | TRBV20-1 | NA
TGCGCCAGCAGTTTCGGGACAGGGAGGAACACCATATATTTT | CASSFGTGRNTIYF | NA | TRBJ1-3 | TRBV5-1 | TRBD1
TGCGCCAGCCGGGACAGGACCGCTAGCACAGATACGCAGTATTTT | CASRDRTASTDTQYF | few | TRBJ2-3 | TRBV5-1 | TRBD1
TGTGCCAGCAGCTCCCCGGGGGGGTGGAACACTGAAGCTTTCTTT | CASSSPGGWNTEAFF | NA | TRBJ1-1 | TRBV7-9 | NA
TGTGCCAGCAGTCCCGGCCACCGGCGAGTTGAACAAAAACTGTTTTTT | CASSPGHRRVEQKLFF | NA | TRBJ1-4 | TRBV6-6 | NA
TGTGCCAGCAGTTTAATTGCGGGGAGCGAGACCCAGTACTTC | CASSLIAGSETQYF | NA | TRBJ2-5 | TRBV12-3/TRBV12-4 | NA
TGCAGCGTTGAGGGGACAGGGGATTCAACAGATACGCAGTATTTT | CSVEGTGDSTDTQYF | few | TRBJ2-3 | TRBV29-1 | TRBD1
TGTGCCAGCAGTTATCGCGACGGGTGGGAGACCCAGTACTTC | CASSYRDGWETQYF | NA | TRBJ2-5 | TRBV6-6 | NA
TGTGCCAGCAGCGCCGGCATCGGGACAGGGGCGAACGAGCAGTACTTC | CASSAGIGTGANEQYF | NA | TRBJ2-7 | TRBV9 | TRBD1
TGTGCCAGCAGCGAGACAGGGTTTGGGGGTCAGCCCCAGCATTTT | CASSETGFGGQPQHF | few | TRBJ1-5 | TRBV7-9 | TRBD1
TGTGCCAGCAGCACCGCGCTACTACAGGGGGCGCTCAATGAAAAACTGTTTTTT | CASSTALLQGALNEKLFF | NA | TRBJ1-4 | TRBV28 | TRBD1
TGCAGTGCTTCACGACCCCGGAACACTGAAGCTTTCTTT | CSASRPRNTEAFF | NA | TRBJ1-1 | TRBV20-1 | NA
TGTGCCACCAGCACAAGCCTGGACAGGGCGGGGGACTACAATGAGCAGTTCTTC | CATSTSLDRAGDYNEQFF | NA | TRBJ2-1 | TRBV15 | NA
TGCGCCAGCAGCCCCCTCGTGGGGGGCTCTGGGGCCAACGTCCTGACTTTC | CASSPLVGGSGANVLTF | NA | TRBJ2-6 | TRBV5-1 | NA
TGTGCCAGCAGTTTTGGGTTAACATCAGAGCCCCAGCATTTT | CASSFGLTSEPQHF | few | TRBJ1-5 | TRBV27 | NA
TGTGCCAGCAGCCCTGGGACAGCCCATGAAGCTTTCTTT | CASSPGTAHEAFF | NA | TRBJ1-1 | TRBV7-9 | TRBD1
TGTGCCAGCAGCTTCGGGTTAAATGAGCAGTACTTC | CASSFGLNEQYF | NA | TRBJ2-5 | TRBV7-9 | NA
TGTGCCAGCTCCCTACAGGTGAGGGACACTGAAGCTTTCTTT | CASSLQVRDTEAFF | few | TRBJ1-1 | TRBV2 | NA
TGTGCCAGCAGCCCCCGACCCCCACGGGGGGGGAAAAGGACTGAAGCTTTCTTT | CASSPRPPRGGKRTEAFF | few | TRBJ1-1 | TRBV7-2 | NA
TGTGCCAGCAGTTACTTGTCGTCAGCGCTAAATGAAAAACTGTTTTTT | CASSYLSSALNEKLFF | few | TRBJ1-4 | TRBV6-5 | NA
TGCGCCAGCAGCCAGCAGGGAATCTATGGGTCACCCCTCCACTTT | CASSQQGIYGSPLHF | few | TRBJ1-6 | TRBV4-1 | NA
TGCAGCGCCGGCTTGGGGGACGAGCAGTACTTC | CSAGLGDEQYF | NA | TRBJ2-7 | TRBV29-1 | NA
TGTGCCAGCAGCCAACCGGGGGCGGGGAGAGAGACCCAGTACTTC | CASSQPGAGRETQYF | NA | TRBJ2-5 | TRBV4-2 | NA
TGTGCCAGCAGCCCAGAGGCGGGGCTCACAGATACGCAGTATTTT | CASSPEAGLTDTQYF | few | TRBJ2-3 | TRBV4-2 | NA
TGTGCCAGCAACAGCCCAACCCCAGGGCTAGGCTACACCTTC | CASNSPTPGLGYTF | few | TRBJ1-2 | TRBV7-2 | NA
TGTGCCAGCAGTCCAAGGCCCGCCCCTAGAGGCCACGAGCAGTACTTC | CASSPRPAPRGHEQYF | NA | TRBJ2-7 | TRBV27 | NA
TGTGCCAGCAGCCAACGAAAGGACAGGGAGGGGTGGAATCAGCCCCAGCATTTT | CASSQRKDREGWNQPQHF | NA | TRBJ1-5 | TRBV12-3/TRBV12-4 | TRBD1
TGCAGTGCTAGAGACCCACTAGCGGGGGATCAAGAGACCCAGTACTTC | CSARDPLAGDQETQYF | few | TRBJ2-5 | TRBV20-1 | TRBD2
TGTGCCAGCAGCGCGAACAGCTATGGCTACACCTTC | CASSANSYGYTF | few | TRBJ1-2 | TRBV12-3/TRBV12-4 | NA
TGTGCCAGCAGTTTCTGGACGCACTCCGGGGAATCGTCGAGTGGCTACACCTTC | CASSFWTHSGESSSGYTF | NA | TRBJ1-2 | TRBV12-3/TRBV12-4 | NA
TGTGCCAGCAGCAACATCGGTCCTACTCATACGCAGTATTTT | CASSNIGPTHTQYF | NA | TRBJ2-3 | TRBV6-6 | NA
TGTGCCAGCAGCTCAGGGACTACCTACTACAATGAGCAGTTCTTC | CASSSGTTYYNEQFF | NA | TRBJ2-1 | TRBV7-8 | TRBD2
TGTGCTAGTGGTCCCCGACTAGCGGGGAACAATGAGCAGTTCTTC | CASGPRLAGNNEQFF | NA | TRBJ2-1 | TRBV12-5 | TRBD2
TGTGCCAGCAGCTTAGTTGAGACAGTTCCTCATCAGCCCCAGCATTTT | CASSLVETVPHQPQHF | NA | TRBJ1-5 | TRBV7-2 | NA
TGTGCCAGCAGCATCGGGGTCTTACAATCCTACAATGAGCAGTTCTTC | CASSIGVLQSYNEQFF | NA | TRBJ2-1 | TRBV9 | NA